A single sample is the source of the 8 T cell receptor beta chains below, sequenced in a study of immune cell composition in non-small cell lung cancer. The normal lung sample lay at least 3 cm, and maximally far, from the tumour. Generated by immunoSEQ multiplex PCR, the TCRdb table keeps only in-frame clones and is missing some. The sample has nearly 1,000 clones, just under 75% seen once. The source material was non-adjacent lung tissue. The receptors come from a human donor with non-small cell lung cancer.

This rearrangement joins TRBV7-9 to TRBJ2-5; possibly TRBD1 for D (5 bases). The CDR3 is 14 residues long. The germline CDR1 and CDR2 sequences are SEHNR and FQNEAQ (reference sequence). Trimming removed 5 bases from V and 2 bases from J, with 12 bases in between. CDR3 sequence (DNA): TGTGCCAGCAGCCCCAGGACACCTCAAGAGACCCAGTACTTC. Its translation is CASSPRTPQETQYF.

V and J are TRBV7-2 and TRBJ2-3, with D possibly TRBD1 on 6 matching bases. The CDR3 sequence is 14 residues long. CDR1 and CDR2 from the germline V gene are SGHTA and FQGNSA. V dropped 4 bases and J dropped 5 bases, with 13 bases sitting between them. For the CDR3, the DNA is TGTGCCAGCAGCTCGTCAGGGGTGGAAGATACGCAGTATTTT. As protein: CASSSSGVEDTQYF. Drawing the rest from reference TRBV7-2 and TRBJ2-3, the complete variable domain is GAGVSQSPSNKVTEKGKDVELRCDPISGHTALYWYRQSLGQGLEFLIYFQGNSAPDKSGLPSDRFSAERTGGSVSTLTIQRTQQEDSAVYLCASSSSGVEDTQYFGPGTRLTVL.

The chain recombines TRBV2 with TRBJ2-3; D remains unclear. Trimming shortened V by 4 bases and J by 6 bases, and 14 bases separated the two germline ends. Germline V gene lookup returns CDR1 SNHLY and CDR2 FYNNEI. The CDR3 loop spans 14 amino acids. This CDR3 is CASSGASSLDTQYF. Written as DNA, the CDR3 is TGTGCCAGCAGTGGGGCGAGTTCTCTGGATACGCAGTATTTT. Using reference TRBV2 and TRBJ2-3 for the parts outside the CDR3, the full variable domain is EPEVTQTPSHQVTQMGQEVILRCVPISNHLYFYWYRQILGQKVEFLVSFYNNEISEKSEIFDDQFSVERPDGSNFTLKIRSTKLEDSAMYFCASSGASSLDTQYFGPGTRLTVL.

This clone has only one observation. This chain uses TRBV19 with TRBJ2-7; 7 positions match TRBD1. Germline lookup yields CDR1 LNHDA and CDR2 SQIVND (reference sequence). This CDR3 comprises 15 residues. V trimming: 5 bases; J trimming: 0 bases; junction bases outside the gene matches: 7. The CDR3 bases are TGTGCCAGTAGTCCAATCAGACAGGGCTCCTACGAGCAGTACTTC. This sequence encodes CASSPIRQGSYEQYF.

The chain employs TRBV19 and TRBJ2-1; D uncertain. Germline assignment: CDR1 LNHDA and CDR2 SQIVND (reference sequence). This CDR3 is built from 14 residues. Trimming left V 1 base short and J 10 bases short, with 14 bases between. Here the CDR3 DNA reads TGTGCCAGTAGTATAGTGGAAAGACTGAAGGAGCAGTTCTTC. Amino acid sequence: CASSIVERLKEQFF.

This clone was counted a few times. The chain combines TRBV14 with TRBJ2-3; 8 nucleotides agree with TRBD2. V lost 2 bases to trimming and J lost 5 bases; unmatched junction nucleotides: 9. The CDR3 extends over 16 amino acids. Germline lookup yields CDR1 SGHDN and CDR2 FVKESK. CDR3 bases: TGTGCCAGCAGCCAAACAGTACTAGCGGCCCAAGATACGCAGTATTTT. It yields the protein CASSQTVLAAQDTQYF.

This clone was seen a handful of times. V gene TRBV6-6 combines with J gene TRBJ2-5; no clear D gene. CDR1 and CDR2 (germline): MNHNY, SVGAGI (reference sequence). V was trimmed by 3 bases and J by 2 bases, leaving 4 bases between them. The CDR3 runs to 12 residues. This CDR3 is CASSYTQETQYF. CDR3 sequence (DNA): TGTGCCAGCAGTTATACACAAGAGACCCAGTACTTC.

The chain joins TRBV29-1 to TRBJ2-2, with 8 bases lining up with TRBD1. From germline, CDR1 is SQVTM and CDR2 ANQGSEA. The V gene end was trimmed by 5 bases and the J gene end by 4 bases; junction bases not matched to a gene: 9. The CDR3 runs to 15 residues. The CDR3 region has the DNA TGCAGCGTTCGACAGGGGTACGGCTTCACCGGGGAGCTGTTTTTT. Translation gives CSVRQGYGFTGELFF.